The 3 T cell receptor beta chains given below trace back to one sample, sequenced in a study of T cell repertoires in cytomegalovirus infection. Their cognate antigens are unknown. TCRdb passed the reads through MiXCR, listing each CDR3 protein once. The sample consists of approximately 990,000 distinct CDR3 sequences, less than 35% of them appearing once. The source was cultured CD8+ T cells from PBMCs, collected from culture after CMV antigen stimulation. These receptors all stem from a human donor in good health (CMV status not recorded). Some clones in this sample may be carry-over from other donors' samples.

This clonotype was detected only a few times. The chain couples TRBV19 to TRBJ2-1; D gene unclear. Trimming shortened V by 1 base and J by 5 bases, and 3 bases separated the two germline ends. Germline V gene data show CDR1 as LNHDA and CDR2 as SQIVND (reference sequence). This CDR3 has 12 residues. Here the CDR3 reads CASSIADNEQFF. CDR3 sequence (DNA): TGTGCCAGTAGTATAGCCGACAATGAGCAGTTCTTC.

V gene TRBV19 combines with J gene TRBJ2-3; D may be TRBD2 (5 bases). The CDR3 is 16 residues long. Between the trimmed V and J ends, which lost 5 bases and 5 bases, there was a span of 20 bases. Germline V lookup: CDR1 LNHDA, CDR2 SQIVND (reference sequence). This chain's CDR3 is CASSALAPEGGDTQYF. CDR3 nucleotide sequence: TGTGCCAGTAGTGCCTTAGCCCCTGAGGGTGGAGATACGCAGTATTTT.

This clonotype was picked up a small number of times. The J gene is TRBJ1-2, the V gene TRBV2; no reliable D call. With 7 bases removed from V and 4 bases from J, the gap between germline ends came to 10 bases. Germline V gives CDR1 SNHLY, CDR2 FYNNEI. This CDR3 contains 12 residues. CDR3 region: CASKQGGYGYTF. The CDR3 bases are TGTGCCAGCAAGCAAGGAGGCTATGGCTACACCTTC.